These 14 T cell receptor beta chains share one sample of origin, sequenced in a study of T cells in tumors after PD-1 blockade. Data came from immunoSEQ multiplex PCR; TCRdb stores just in-frame clones and leaves some out. The repertoire holds approximately 60,000 clones, with roughly 78% as singletons. The material was PBMCs, obtained before anti-PD-1 treatment. The receptors here all came from a human donor with basal cell carcinoma.

The genes are TRBV5-1 and TRBJ1-1; 7 bases line up with TRBD1. Germline V CDR1 and CDR2: SGHRS, YFSETQ. Trimming took 0 bases from V and 7 from J; bases not matched to a gene: 9. The CDR3 has 15 amino acids. The CDR3 nucleotides read TGCGCCAGCAGCTTGGCCGGCAGGGGGAAAGGTGAAGCTTTCTTT. It encodes CASSLAGRGKGEAFF.

This clone came up once. This chain joins TRBV3-1 (or the pseudogene TRBV3-2) and TRBJ2-2; no reliable D call. Germline CDR1 LGHDT, CDR2 YNNKEL (reference sequence). Trimming pared 1 base from V and 5 bases from J, leaving 5 bases between. The CDR3 totals 13 residues. The CDR3 loop reads CASSQVETGELFF. The CDR3 DNA sequence: TGTGCCAGCAGCCAAGTCGAAACCGGGGAGCTGTTTTTT.

The chain is built from TRBV7-6 and TRBJ2-3; no definite D call. This CDR3 spans 13 amino acids. Germline CDR1 and CDR2: SGHVS and FNYEAQ. V was clipped by 5 bases and J by 3 bases, with 9 bases between them. CDR3 DNA: TGTGCCAGCAGCCTCATTTATACAGATACGCAGTATTTT. Amino acid sequence: CASSLIYTDTQYF.

The chain is built from TRBV19 and TRBJ2-6; unclear D gene. The length of the CDR3 is 18 residues. V was cut by 5 bases and J by 0 bases, with 17 bases left in between. CDR1 and CDR2 from the germline V gene are LNHDA and SQIVND (reference sequence). In nucleotides, the CDR3 is TGTGCCAGTAGTCCCTCGGGTGTCCGAGGCTCTGGGGCCAACGTCCTGACTTTC. It is translated as CASSPSGVRGSGANVLTF.

This clone was seen at least ten times. The chain joins TRBV19 to TRBJ1-2; the D is unclear. Germline loops: CDR1 LNHDA, CDR2 SQIVND (reference sequence). CDR3 length: 13 residues. Trimming cost V 7 bases and J 2 bases, with 11 bases left between them. In DNA, the CDR3 is TGTGCCAGTATAGACCCTTGGAACTATGGCTACACCTTC. This sequence encodes CASIDPWNYGYTF.

V is TRBV3-1 (or the pseudogene TRBV3-2) and J is TRBJ1-4, with TRBD1 matching over 9 bases. CDR3 size: 13 residues. Germline CDR1 is LGHDT and CDR2 is YNNKEL (reference sequence). Trimming removed 9 bases from V and 6 bases from J; junction bases left unmatched: 5. This CDR3 is CASSDRGYEKLFF. Written as DNA, the CDR3 is TGTGCCAGTTCGGACAGGGGTTATGAAAAACTGTTTTTT.

This chain links TRBV7-8 with TRBJ1-3, with D perhaps TRBD1 (5 bases). This CDR3 is built from 16 residues. Trimming shortened V by 7 bases and J by 3 bases, and 19 bases separated the two germline ends. Germline lookup yields CDR1 SGHVS and CDR2 FQNEAQ. In DNA, the CDR3 is TGTGCCAGCACCCGACTGGGGGAACTTGGTGGAAACACCATATATTTT. Encoded protein: CASTRLGELGGNTIYF.

The chain uses TRBV2 and TRBJ1-1; the D gene is possibly TRBD1 (5 bases). V dropped 1 base and J dropped 1 base, with 10 bases sitting between them. The CDR3 totals 15 residues. CDR1 is SNHLY, CDR2 FYNNEI, per germline. Here the CDR3 reads CASSEGTMRNTEAFF. The CDR3 DNA follows: TGTGCCAGCAGTGAAGGGACAATGCGGAACACTGAAGCTTTCTTT.

The chain is built from TRBV14 and TRBJ1-2; D gene uncertain. The CDR3 loop spans 14 amino acids. The germline V gene has CDR1 SGHDN and CDR2 FVKESK. V lost 2 bases, J lost 1 base, and 8 bases lay in between. CDR3 in amino acids: CASSQHGINYGYTF. As DNA, the CDR3 is TGTGCCAGCAGCCAACACGGGATTAACTATGGCTACACCTTC.

The rearrangement links TRBV10-2 to TRBJ2-1, with TRBD2 matching over 11 bases. V dropped 5 bases and J dropped 5; count of bases not matched to a gene: 5. Germline V gives CDR1 WSHSY, CDR2 SAAADI. The length of the CDR3 is 15 residues. The CDR3 DNA follows: TGCGCCAGCAGTTTAGCGGGGGGGTTCAACAATGAGCAGTTCTTC. Residues: CASSLAGGFNNEQFF.

The chain employs TRBV7-8 and TRBJ2-5, with D possibly being TRBD1 (6 bases). Germline CDR1 and CDR2: SGHVS and FQNEAQ. The V gene lost 7 bases and the J gene lost 4 bases, with 19 bases spanning the gap. The CDR3 is 15 residues long. CDR3 nucleotide sequence: TGTGCCAGCAAAACCAGGGGAAGTGGTCGAGAGACCCAGTACTTC. Its protein is CASKTRGSGRETQYF. Full variable domain (missing parts from reference TRBV7-8 and TRBJ2-5): GAGVSQSPRYKVAKRGQDVALRCDPISGHVSLFWYQQALGQGPEFLTYFQNEAQLDKSGLPSDRFFAERPEGSVSTLKIQRTQQEDSAVYLCASKTRGSGRETQYFGPGTRLLVL.

Of note for this clone: Other DNA variants within this sample encode the same CDR3. The chain joins TRBV2 to TRBJ2-2, with D perhaps TRBD1 (5 bases). Per germline, CDR1 SNHLY and CDR2 FYNNEI. Trimming took 6 bases from V and 3 from J, leaving 14 bases between them. The CDR3 extends over 15 amino acids. CDR3 protein: CASRGVLSDTGELFF. The CDR3 DNA reads as TGTGCCAGCAGAGGGGTTCTCTCCGACACCGGGGAGCTGTTTTTT.

J is TRBJ2-2 and V is TRBV5-4; 12 nucleotides match TRBD2. V was pared by 4 bases and J by 6 bases, with 7 bases of the junction left unmatched. The CDR3 totals 16 residues. Germline values: CDR1 SGHNT, CDR2 YYREEE (reference sequence). CDR3 loop: CASSPGLAGGPGELFF. The CDR3 DNA reads TGTGCCAGCAGCCCGGGCCTAGCGGGGGGGCCCGGGGAGCTGTTTTTT.

This clone was seen just once. The gene calls are TRBV2 and TRBJ1-2, with no clear D. With 5 bases removed from V and 1 base from J, the gap between germline ends came to 11 bases. CDR1 and CDR2 from the germline V gene are SNHLY and FYNNEI. The CDR3 loop spans 14 amino acids. CDR3 residues: CASSYIADNYGYTF. In DNA, the CDR3 is TGTGCCAGCAGTTACATCGCCGATAACTATGGCTACACCTTC. The whole variable domain, filled in from reference TRBV2 and TRBJ1-2, reads EPEVTQTPSHQVTQMGQEVILRCVPISNHLYFYWYRQILGQKVEFLVSFYNNEISEKSEIFDDQFSVERPDGSNFTLKIRSTKLEDSAMYFCASSYIADNYGYTFGSGTRLTVV.